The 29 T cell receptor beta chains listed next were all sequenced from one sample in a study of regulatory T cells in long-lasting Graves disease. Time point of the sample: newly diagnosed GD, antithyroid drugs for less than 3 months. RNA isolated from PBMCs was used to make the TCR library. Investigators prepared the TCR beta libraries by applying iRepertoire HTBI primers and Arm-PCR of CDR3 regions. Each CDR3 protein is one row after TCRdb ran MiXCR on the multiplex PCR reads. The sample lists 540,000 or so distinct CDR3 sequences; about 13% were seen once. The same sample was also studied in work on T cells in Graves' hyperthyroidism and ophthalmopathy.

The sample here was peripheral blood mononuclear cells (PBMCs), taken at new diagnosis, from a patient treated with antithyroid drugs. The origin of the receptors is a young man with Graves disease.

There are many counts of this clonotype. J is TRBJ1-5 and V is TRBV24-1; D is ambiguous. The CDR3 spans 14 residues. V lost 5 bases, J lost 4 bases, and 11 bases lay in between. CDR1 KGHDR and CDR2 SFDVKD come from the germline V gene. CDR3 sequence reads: CATSGYGFNQPQHF. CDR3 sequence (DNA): TGTGCCACCAGTGGATACGGCTTTAATCAGCCCCAGCATTTT.

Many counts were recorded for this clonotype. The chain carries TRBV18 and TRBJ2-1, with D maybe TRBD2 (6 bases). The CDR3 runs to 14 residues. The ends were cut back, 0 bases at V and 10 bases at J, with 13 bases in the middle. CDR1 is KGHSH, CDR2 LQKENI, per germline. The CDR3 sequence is CASSPPARDGEQFF. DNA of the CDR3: TGTGCCAGCTCACCACCGGCGCGGGACGGAGAGCAGTTCTTC.

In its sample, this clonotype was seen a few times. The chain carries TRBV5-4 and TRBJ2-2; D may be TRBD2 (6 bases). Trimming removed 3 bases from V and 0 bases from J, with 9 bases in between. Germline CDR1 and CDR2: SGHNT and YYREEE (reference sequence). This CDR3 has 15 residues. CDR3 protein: CASSSLATNTGELFF. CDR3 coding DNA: TGTGCCAGCAGCTCTCTAGCGACGAACACCGGGGAGCTGTTTTTT.

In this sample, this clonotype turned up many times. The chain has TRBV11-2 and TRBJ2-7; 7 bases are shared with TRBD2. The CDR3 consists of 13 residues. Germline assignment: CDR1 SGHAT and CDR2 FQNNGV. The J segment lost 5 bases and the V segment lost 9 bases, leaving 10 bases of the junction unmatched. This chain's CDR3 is CASLSLAENEQYF. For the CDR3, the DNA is TGTGCCAGTTTGAGTCTAGCGGAGAACGAGCAGTACTTC.

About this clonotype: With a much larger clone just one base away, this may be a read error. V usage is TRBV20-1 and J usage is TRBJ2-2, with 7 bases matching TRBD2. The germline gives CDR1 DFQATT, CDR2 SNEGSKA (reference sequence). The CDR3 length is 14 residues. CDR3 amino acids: CGASRGSPTGELFF. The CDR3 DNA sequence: TGCGGTGCTAGTCGCGGGAGTCCAACCGGGGAGCTGTTTTTT.

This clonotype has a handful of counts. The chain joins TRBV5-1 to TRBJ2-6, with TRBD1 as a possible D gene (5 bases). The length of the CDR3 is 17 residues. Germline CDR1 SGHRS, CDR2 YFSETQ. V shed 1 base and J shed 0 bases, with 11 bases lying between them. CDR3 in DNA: TGCGCCAGCAGCTTGAGTTACAGGACCTCTGGGGCCAACGTCCTGACTTTC. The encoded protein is CASSLSYRTSGANVLTF.

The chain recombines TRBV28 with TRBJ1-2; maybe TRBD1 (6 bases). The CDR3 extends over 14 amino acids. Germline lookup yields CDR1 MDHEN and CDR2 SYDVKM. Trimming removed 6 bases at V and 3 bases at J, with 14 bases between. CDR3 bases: TGTGCCAGCAGCCCCCGGGGGCAGGACTATGGCTACACCTTC. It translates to CASSPRGQDYGYTF.

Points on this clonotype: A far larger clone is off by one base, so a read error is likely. CDR3 DNA: TGTGCCAGCAGCTTAGCGACAGGGGCCTGCGAGCAGTACTTC. It codes for CASSLATGACEQYF. The V call is TRBV7-2, the J call TRBJ2-7; 8 bases fit TRBD1. The V gene end was trimmed by 0 bases and the J gene end by 6 bases; junction bases not matched to a gene: 4. Germline loops: CDR1 SGHTA, CDR2 FQGNSA. The length of the CDR3 is 14 residues.

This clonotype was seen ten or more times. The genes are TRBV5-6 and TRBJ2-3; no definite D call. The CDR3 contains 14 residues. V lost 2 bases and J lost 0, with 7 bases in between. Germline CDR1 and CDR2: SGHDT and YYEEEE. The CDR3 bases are TGTGCCAGCAGCTTTTTTATCAGCACAGATACGCAGTATTTT. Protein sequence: CASSFFISTDTQYF. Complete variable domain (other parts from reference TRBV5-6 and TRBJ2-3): DAGVTQSPTHLIKTRGQQVTLRCSPKSGHDTVSWYQQALGQGPQFIFQYYEEEERQRGNFPDRFSGHQFPNYSSELNVNALLLGDSALYLCASSFFISTDTQYFGPGTRLTVL.

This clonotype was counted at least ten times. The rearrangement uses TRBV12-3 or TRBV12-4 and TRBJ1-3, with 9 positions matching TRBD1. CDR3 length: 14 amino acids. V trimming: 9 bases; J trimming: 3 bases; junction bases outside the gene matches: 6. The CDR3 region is CASRTGVGGNTIYF. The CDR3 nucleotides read TGTGCCAGTAGGACAGGGGTTGGTGGAAACACCATATATTTT.

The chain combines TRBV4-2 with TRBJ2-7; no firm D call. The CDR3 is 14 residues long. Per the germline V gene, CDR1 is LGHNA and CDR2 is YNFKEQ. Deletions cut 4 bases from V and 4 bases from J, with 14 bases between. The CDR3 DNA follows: TGTGCCAGCAGCCCGACCACCACTGCATACGAGCAGTACTTC. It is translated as CASSPTTTAYEQYF.

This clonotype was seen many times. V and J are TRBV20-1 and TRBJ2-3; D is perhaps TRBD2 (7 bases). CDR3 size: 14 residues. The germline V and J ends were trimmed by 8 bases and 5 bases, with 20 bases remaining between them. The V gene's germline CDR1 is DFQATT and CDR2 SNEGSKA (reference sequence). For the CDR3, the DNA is TGCAGTCGTGGCGTTGGGGGGGCAGAAGATACGCAGTATTTT. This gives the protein CSRGVGGAEDTQYF.

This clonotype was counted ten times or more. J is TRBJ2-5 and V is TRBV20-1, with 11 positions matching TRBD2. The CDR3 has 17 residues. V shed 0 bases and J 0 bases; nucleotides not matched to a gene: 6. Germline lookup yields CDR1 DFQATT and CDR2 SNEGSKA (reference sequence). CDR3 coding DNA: TGCAGTGCTAGAGATTACGGGACTAGCGGATACCAAGAGACCCAGTACTTC. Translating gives CSARDYGTSGYQETQYF.

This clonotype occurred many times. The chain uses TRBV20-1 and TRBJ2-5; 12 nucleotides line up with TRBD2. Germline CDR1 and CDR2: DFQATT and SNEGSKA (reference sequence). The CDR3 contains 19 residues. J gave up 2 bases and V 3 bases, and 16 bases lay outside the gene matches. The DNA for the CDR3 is TGCAGTGCTAGGGTTTGGCGGTCTAGCGGGAGGGCCGGTCAAGAGACCCAGTACTTC. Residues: CSARVWRSSGRAGQETQYF.

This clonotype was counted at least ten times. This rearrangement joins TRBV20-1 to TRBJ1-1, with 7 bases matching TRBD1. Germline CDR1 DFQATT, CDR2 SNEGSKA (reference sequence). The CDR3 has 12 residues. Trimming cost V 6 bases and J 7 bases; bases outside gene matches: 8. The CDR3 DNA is TGCAGTGCGATCCCGGGACAGTTTGAAGCTTTCTTT. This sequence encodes CSAIPGQFEAFF.

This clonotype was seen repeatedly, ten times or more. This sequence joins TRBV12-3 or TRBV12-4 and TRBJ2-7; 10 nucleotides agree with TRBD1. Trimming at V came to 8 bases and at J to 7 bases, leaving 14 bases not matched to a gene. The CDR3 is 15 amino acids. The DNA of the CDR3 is TGTGCCAGCCAACTTCAAGTAGGGACAGGGGAAGAGCAGTACTTC. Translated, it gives CASQLQVGTGEEQYF.

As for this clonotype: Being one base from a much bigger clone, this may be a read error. The CDR3 bases are TGTGCCAGCAGCTTGGAAAGGGGCTACGGGCAGTACTTC. This encodes CASSLERGYGQYF. This chain links TRBV7-3 with TRBJ2-7; TRBD1 is a possible D gene (5 bases). The germline gives CDR1 SGHTA, CDR2 FQGTGA. This CDR3 comprises 13 residues.

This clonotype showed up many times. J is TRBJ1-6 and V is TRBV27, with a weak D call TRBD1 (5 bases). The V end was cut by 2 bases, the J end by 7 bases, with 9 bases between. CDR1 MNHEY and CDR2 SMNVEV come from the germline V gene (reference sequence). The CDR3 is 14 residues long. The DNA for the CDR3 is TGTGCCAGCAGTTTAGGGGCCGCAAATTCACCCCTCCACTTT. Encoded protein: CASSLGAANSPLHF.

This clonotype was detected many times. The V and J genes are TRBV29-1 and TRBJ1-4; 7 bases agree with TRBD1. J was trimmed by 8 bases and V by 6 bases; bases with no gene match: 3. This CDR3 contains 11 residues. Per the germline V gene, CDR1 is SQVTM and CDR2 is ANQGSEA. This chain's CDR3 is CSVGTAEKLFF. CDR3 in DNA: TGCAGCGTCGGGACAGCAGAAAAACTGTTTTTT.

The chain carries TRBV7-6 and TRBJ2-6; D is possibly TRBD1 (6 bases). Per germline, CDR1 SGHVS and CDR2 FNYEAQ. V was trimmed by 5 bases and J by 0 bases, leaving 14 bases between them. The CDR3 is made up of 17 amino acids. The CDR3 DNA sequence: TGTGCCAGCAGCCCCAGGGGCACCCCCTCTGGGGCCAACGTCCTGACTTTC. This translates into CASSPRGTPSGANVLTF.

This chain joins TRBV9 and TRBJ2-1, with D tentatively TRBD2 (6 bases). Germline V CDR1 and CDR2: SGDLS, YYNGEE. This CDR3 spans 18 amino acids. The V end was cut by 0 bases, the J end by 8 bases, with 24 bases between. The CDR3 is CASSVDDSSGHQTDEQFF. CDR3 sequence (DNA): TGTGCCAGCAGCGTAGACGATTCAAGCGGGCACCAGACCGATGAGCAGTTCTTC.

The DNA of the CDR3 is TGTGCCAGCAGTTACCCCGGACGGGAGTTCTTC. This encodes CASSYPGREFF. J is TRBJ2-1 and V is TRBV6-5; D gene uncertain. From germline, CDR1 is MNHEY and CDR2 SVGAGI. Trimming took 2 bases from V and 14 from J, leaving 10 bases between them. The CDR3 consists of 11 residues.

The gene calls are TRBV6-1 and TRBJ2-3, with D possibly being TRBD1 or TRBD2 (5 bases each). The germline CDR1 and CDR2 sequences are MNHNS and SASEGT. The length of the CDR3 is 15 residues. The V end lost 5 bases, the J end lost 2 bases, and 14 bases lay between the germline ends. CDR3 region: CASSLPGTNTDTQYF. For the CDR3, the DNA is TGTGCCAGCAGTCTCCCCGGGACCAACACAGATACGCAGTATTTT.

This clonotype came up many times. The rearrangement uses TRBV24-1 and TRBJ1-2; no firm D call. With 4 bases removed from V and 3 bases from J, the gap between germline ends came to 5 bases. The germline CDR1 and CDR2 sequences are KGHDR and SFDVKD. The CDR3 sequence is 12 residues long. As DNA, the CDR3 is TGTGCCACCAGTGAGGAGGACTATGGCTACACCTTC. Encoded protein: CATSEEDYGYTF.

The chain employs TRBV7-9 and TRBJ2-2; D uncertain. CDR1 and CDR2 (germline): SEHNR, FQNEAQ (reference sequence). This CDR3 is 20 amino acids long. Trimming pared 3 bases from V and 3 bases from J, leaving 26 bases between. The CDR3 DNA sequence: TGTGCCAGCAGCTTGCCCAGCGACGGACCTACGATCTCGCACACCGGGGAGCTGTTTTTT. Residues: CASSLPSDGPTISHTGELFF.

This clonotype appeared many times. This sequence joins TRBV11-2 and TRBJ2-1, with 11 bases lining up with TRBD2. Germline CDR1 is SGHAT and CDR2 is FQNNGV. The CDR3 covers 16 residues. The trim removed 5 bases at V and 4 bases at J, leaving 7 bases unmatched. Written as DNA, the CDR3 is TGTGCCAGCAGCCGAAGACTAGCGGGACTGTACAATGAGCAGTTCTTC. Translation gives CASSRRLAGLYNEQFF.

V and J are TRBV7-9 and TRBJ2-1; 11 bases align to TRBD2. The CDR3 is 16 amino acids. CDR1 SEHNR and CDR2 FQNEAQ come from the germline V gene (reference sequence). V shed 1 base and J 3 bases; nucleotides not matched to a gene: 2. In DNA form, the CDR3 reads TGTGCCAGCAGCTTAGTGGGACTAGCGGACTACAATGAGCAGTTCTTC. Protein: CASSLVGLADYNEQFF. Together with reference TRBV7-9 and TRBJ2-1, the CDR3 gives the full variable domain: DTGVSQNPRHKITKRGQNVTFRCDPISEHNRLYWYRQTLGQGPEFLTYFQNEAQLEKSRLLSDRFSAERPKGSFSTLEIQRTEQGDSAMYLCASSLVGLADYNEQFFGPGTRLTVL.

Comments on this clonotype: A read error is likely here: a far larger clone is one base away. CDR3 sequence reads: CASSSRFF. The CDR3 nucleotides read TGTGCCAGCAGCTCCCGGTTCTTC. V usage is TRBV11-3 and J usage is TRBJ2-5; no reliable D call. CDR1 and CDR2 (germline): SGHNT, YENEEA. The CDR3 runs 8 residues. The full variable domain, its missing parts supplied by reference TRBV11-3 and TRBJ2-5, is EAGVVQSPRYKIIEKKQPVAFWCNPISGHNTLYWYLQNLGQGPELLIRYENEEAVDDSQLPKDRFSAERLKGVDSTLKIQPAELGDSAVYLCASSSRFFGPGTRLLVL.

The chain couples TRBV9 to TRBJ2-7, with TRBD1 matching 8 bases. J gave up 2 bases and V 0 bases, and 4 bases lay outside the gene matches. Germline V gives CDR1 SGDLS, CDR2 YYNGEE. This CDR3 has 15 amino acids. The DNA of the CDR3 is TGTGCCAGCAGCGTAGCTCCGGACAGGGCCTACGAGCAGTACTTC. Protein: CASSVAPDRAYEQYF.